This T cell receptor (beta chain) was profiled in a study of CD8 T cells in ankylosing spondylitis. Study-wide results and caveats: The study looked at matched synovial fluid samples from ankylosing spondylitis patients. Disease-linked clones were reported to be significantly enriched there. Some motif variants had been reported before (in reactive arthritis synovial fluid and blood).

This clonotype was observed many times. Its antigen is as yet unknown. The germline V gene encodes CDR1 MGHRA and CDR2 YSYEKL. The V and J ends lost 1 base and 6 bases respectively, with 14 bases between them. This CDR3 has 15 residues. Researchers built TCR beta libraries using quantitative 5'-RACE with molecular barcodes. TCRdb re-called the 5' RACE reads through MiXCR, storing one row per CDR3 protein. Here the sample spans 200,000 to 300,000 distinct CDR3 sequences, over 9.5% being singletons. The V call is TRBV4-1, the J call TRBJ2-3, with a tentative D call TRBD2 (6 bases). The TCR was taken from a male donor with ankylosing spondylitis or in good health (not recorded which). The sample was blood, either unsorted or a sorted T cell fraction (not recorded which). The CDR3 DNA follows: TGCGCCAGCAGCCAAGCTCCTACTAGCAGCGATACGCAGTATTTT. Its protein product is CASSQAPTSSDTQYF.